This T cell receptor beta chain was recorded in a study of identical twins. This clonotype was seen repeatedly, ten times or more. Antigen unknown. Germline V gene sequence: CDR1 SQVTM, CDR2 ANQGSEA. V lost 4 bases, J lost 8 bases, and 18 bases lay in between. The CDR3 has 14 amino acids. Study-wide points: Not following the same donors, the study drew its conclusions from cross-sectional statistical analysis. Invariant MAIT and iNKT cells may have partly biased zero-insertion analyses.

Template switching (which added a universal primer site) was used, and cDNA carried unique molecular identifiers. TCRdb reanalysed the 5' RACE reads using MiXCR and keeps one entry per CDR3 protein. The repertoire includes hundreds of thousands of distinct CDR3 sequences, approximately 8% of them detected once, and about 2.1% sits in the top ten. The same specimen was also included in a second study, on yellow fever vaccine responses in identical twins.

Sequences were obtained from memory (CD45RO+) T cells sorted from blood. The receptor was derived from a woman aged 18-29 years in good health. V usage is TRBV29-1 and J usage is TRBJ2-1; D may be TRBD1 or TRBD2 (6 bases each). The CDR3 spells CSVVKTRGGDEQFF. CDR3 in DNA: TGCAGCGTTGTGAAGACCAGGGGCGGGGATGAGCAGTTCTTC.